The source of this TCR beta chain is a study of T cells after yellow fever vaccination. From the 5' RACE reads, TCRdb called clonotypes with MiXCR, one entry per CDR3 protein. This sample has about 630,000 distinct CDR3 sequences, with roughly an eighth found just once. This CDR3 has 15 residues. CDR1 is SGHRS, CDR2 YFSETQ, per germline. The trim removed 4 bases at V and 3 bases at J, leaving 7 bases unmatched. This clonotype turned up a few times. The V call is TRBV5-1, the J call TRBJ2-7; 10 nucleotides agree with TRBD1. The specimen was PBMCs, collected on the day of the yellow fever booster vaccination. This clonotype was sampled from a man aged 25 to 40 who received the YFV17D yellow fever vaccine. The CDR3 sequence is CASSALGQGVYEQYF. The CDR3 nucleotides are TGCGCCAGCAGCGCGCTCGGACAGGGGGTCTACGAGCAGTACTTC. Variable domain in full (rest from reference TRBV5-1 and TRBJ2-7): KAGVTQTPRYLIKTRGQQVTLSCSPISGHRSVSWYQQTPGQGLQFLFEYFSETQRNKGNFPGRFSGRQFSNSRSEMNVSTLELGDSALYLCASSALGQGVYEQYFGPGTRLTVT.